This T cell receptor (beta chain) was identified during a study of CD8 T cells in Susac syndrome. In the study overall: Each patient with Susac syndrome, at the time of blood draw, was therapy-naive, on corticosteroids, or on intravenous immunoglobulin alone.

The RNA, about 0.45 to 1 ug, was put through reverse transcription using random hexamers. TCRdb ran MiXCR on the immunoSEQ multiplex PCR reads and lists one entry per CDR3 protein. The data contain over 65,000 distinct CDR3 sequences, roughly 91% of them singletons. The CDR3 consists of 14 residues. J lost 4 bases, V lost 6 bases, and 4 bases had no gene match. The germline V gene encodes CDR1 LGHNA and CDR2 YNFKEQ. V is TRBV4-2 and J is TRBJ1-3; 9 nucleotides agree with TRBD1. The sequencing input was CD4+ T cells from PBMCs. The receptor's source is a human donor with Susac syndrome. The CDR3 region has the DNA TGTGCCAGCAGACAGGGGGCTGGCGGAAACACCATATATTTT. Protein: CASRQGAGGNTIYF.